This record looks at one T cell receptor beta chain sequence and its context. What it recognizes is unknown. CDR3 length: 14 residues. Germline V gene lookup returns CDR1 SQVTM and CDR2 ANQGSEA. V lost 4 bases and J lost 2, with 14 bases in between. Researchers reported sorting CD4+ naive, central memory, regulatory and stem cell-like memory cells via CD45RO/CCR7/CD25/CD127/CD95/CD27. Of the isolated RNA, all was reverse transcribed, and so the sequenced material was expressed TCRB transcripts. The protocol was immunoSEQ multiplex PCR, while the TCRdb copy is restricted to in-frame clones and leaves out a portion. The sample lists about 260,000 clones, 68% occurring once. These data originate in a study of beta chain features in type 1 diabetes. Overall study findings and caveats: In all four CD4+ subsets, TCRB CDR3 length was significantly, moderately reduced in type 1 diabetes. Across patients, naive, central memory and Treg TCRB repertoires exhibited apparently greater similarity than was observed across healthy donors.

Sequenced material: naive CD4+ T cells from blood. This TCR was recovered from a man aged 25 to 40 in good health. V and J are TRBV29-1 and TRBJ1-2, with a weak D call TRBD1 (5 bases). The CDR3 DNA is TGCAGCGTTGGGTCGGGACTTACGAACTATGGCTACACCTTC. Translated, it gives CSVGSGLTNYGYTF.